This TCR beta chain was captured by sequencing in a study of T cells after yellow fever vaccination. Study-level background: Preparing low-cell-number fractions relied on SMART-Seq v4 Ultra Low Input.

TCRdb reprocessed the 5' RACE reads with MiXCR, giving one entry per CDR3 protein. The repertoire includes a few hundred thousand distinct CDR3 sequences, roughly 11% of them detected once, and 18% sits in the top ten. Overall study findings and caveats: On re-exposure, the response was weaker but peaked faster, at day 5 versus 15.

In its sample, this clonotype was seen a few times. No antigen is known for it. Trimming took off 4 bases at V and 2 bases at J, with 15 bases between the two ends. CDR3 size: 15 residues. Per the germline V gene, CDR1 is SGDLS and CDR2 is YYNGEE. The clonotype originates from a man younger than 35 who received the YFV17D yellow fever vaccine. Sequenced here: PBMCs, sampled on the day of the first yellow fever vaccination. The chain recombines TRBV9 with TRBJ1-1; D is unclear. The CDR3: CASSPRQWGNTEAFF. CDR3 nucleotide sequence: TGTGCCAGCAGCCCACGCCAGTGGGGTAACACTGAAGCTTTCTTT.